The 32 T cell receptor beta chains below all came from one sample that was sequenced in a study of vaccination and CD4 T cells after COVID-19. Treatment noted: approximately 9-day PBMC culture with coronavirus spike peptide pools or control peptides (ViraFEST assay). Their antigen targets remain unknown. Sequencing of DNA taken from cultured CD4+ T cells relied on the Oncomine TCR Beta short-read assay. TCRdb processed the PCR reads anew with MiXCR; each CDR3 protein has one entry. This table holds approximately 15,000 distinct CDR3 sequences, around 45% found once. Sequenced material: CD4+ T cells from blood, cultured in vitro, taken after SARS-CoV-2 vaccination. These receptors were obtained from a human donor who had recovered from COVID-19.

Only a few counts were recorded for this clonotype. V gene TRBV5-5 combines with J gene TRBJ2-5; D may be TRBD2 (6 bases). Germline V CDR1 and CDR2: SGHKS, YYEKEE (reference sequence). The CDR3 sequence is 13 residues long. V was shortened by 4 bases and J by 5 bases, with 12 bases between the two germline ends. The CDR3, as DNA: TGTGCCAGCAGCCGGGAGTTCAAGGAGACCCAGTACTTC. Translating gives CASSREFKETQYF.

This sequence joins TRBV6-4 and TRBJ2-1; tentatively, D is TRBD2 (6 bases). Deletions cut 0 bases from V and 0 bases from J, with 6 bases between. Per the germline V gene, CDR1 is MRHNA and CDR2 is SNTAGT. The CDR3 is made up of 15 amino acids. CDR3 protein: CASSDSAGSYNEQFF. CDR3 coding DNA: TGTGCCAGCAGTGACTCAGCGGGCTCCTACAATGAGCAGTTCTTC.

The table lists this clonotype with a few counts. The chain combines TRBV11-2 with TRBJ2-5, with 13 bases fitting TRBD2. Germline V gene lookup returns CDR1 SGHAT and CDR2 FQNNGV. This CDR3 spans 16 amino acids. The junction had 7 bases not matched to a gene; V was cut back by 5 bases and J by 4 bases. CDR3 coding DNA: TGTGCCAGCAGCCCGGGGACTAGCGGGAACGGAGAGACCCAGTACTTC. This translates into CASSPGTSGNGETQYF.

CDR3 in DNA: TGTGCCAGCAGCTCACAGCGGGCGAGCTCCTACAATGAGCAGTTCTTC. Its translation: CASSSQRASSYNEQFF. This chain links TRBV7-9 with TRBJ2-1; D perhaps matches TRBD2 (6 bases). The CDR3 is 16 residues long. V was trimmed by 4 bases and J by 0 bases, leaving 13 bases between them. The germline gives CDR1 SEHNR, CDR2 FQNEAQ (reference sequence).

The chain recombines TRBV20-1 with TRBJ2-1; D tentatively reads TRBD1 or TRBD2 (5 bases each). The CDR3 covers 15 residues. Germline V gene sequence: CDR1 DFQATT, CDR2 SNEGSKA (reference sequence). The V end was cut by 6 bases, the J end by 4 bases, with 19 bases between. CDR3 in amino acids: CSASEGSRVYNEQFF. In nucleotides, the CDR3 is TGCAGTGCCTCAGAGGGGTCCCGGGTATACAATGAGCAGTTCTTC.

This clonotype appeared a few times. V and J are TRBV5-4 and TRBJ2-7; D may be TRBD1 (6 bases). CDR3 size: 15 residues. Germline lookup yields CDR1 SGHNT and CDR2 YYREEE (reference sequence). V was trimmed by 7 bases and J by 1 base, leaving 18 bases between them. CDR3 nucleotide sequence: TGTGCCAGCGCCAGGGCAGGGGCGCAGTCCTACGAGCAGTACTTC. It encodes CASARAGAQSYEQYF.

This chain links TRBV20-1 with TRBJ2-3; TRBD2 aligns across 7 bases. This CDR3 is 15 amino acids long. Per the germline V gene, CDR1 is DFQATT and CDR2 is SNEGSKA (reference sequence). Germline trimming cut 1 base from V and 6 bases from J; bases unmatched to any gene: 10. The CDR3 bases are TGCAGTGCTAGAGGAGGAGCGGGAAGTCTGGATACGCAGTATTTT. Residues: CSARGGAGSLDTQYF.

V gene TRBV6-2 or TRBV6-3 combines with J gene TRBJ2-5; D may be TRBD1 (6 bases). Trimming left V 6 bases short and J 2 bases short, with 10 bases between. CDR1 and CDR2 (germline): MNHEY, SVGEGT. The CDR3 runs to 13 residues. The CDR3 here is CASRGHAQETQYF. The CDR3 DNA follows: TGTGCCAGCAGGGGACACGCACAAGAGACCCAGTACTTC.

In this sample, this clonotype turned up a few times. The chain couples TRBV2 to TRBJ1-5, with D uncertain. The germline gives CDR1 SNHLY, CDR2 FYNNEI. This CDR3 has 15 residues. V lost 3 bases and J 0 bases, leaving 9 bases between the germline ends. For the CDR3, the DNA is TGTGCCAGCAGTGATTGGAGGTATAGCAATCAGCCCCAGCATTTT. Amino acid sequence: CASSDWRYSNQPQHF.

The CDR3 nucleotides read TGTGCCACCAGTGAAAACAGGGGGGACACCGGGGAGCTGTTTTTT. It specifies CATSENRGDTGELFF. The genes are TRBV24-1 and TRBJ2-2; 8 nucleotides line up with TRBD1. CDR3 length: 15 residues. The germline gives CDR1 KGHDR, CDR2 SFDVKD. The ends lost 4 bases at V and 3 bases at J; junction bases unmatched: 3.

V usage is TRBV10-3 and J usage is TRBJ2-5, with TRBD2 matching 7 bases. The CDR3 is 14 amino acids. CDR1 is ENHRY and CDR2 is SYGVKD in the germline V gene. With 6 bases clipped from V and 1 base from J, the junction kept 5 bases outside the gene matches. The CDR3 DNA reads as TGTGCCATCAGGGACGGGACTACCCAAGAGACCCAGTACTTC. This gives the protein CAIRDGTTQETQYF.

Only a few counts were recorded for this clonotype. One end of the junction fails to match germline, which may point to a read error. This chain uses TRBV7-6 with TRBJ2-2; D unresolved. Germline assignment: CDR1 SGHVS and CDR2 FNYEAQ. The CDR3 contains 14 residues. In DNA form, the CDR3 reads TGTGCCAGCACCTTAGCAGCCTTCGGGGGGGAGCTGTTTTTT. It yields the protein CASTLAAFGGELFF.

This sequence joins TRBV5-1 and TRBJ2-1; TRBD2 aligns across 10 bases. The junction had 10 bases not matched to a gene; V was cut back by 4 bases and J by 9 bases. CDR3 length: 15 amino acids. CDR1 and CDR2 from the germline V gene are SGHRS and YFSETQ. This CDR3 reads CASSEREGQRSEQFF. The CDR3 DNA reads as TGCGCCAGCAGCGAGCGGGAGGGCCAACGCTCTGAGCAGTTCTTC.

V is TRBV15 and J is TRBJ2-1; 10 bases agree with TRBD1. In germline, CDR1 is LNHNV, CDR2 YYDKDF (reference sequence). The J segment lost 6 bases and the V segment lost 5 bases, leaving 4 bases of the junction unmatched. The CDR3 extends over 14 amino acids. The CDR3 region is CATSPRTGGNEQFF. CDR3 bases: TGTGCCACCAGCCCCCGGACAGGGGGCAATGAGCAGTTCTTC.

The V call is TRBV28, the J call TRBJ2-5, with D possibly being TRBD1 or TRBD2 (5 bases each). The CDR3 extends over 16 amino acids. Germline V gene lookup returns CDR1 MDHEN and CDR2 SYDVKM. Between the trimmed V and J ends, which lost 6 bases and 4 bases, there was a span of 21 bases. The CDR3 DNA is TGTGCCAGCAGACAAACCGGGACCCCCGGGGCAGAGACCCAGTACTTC. This sequence encodes CASRQTGTPGAETQYF.

This chain uses TRBV28 with TRBJ1-3; 10 positions match TRBD1. CDR3 length: 17 amino acids. Germline loops: CDR1 MDHEN, CDR2 SYDVKM. V dropped 3 bases and J dropped 1; count of bases not matched to a gene: 6. For the CDR3, the DNA is TGTGCCAGCAGTTTGTCGGGACAGGGGATTTCTGGAAACACCATATATTTT. It is translated as CASSLSGQGISGNTIYF.

The CDR3 region is CSASSGTGGAVNSPLHF. The CDR3 coding sequence is TGCAGTGCTAGTTCCGGGACAGGGGGCGCGGTGAATTCACCCCTCCACTTT. The chain couples TRBV20-1 to TRBJ1-6; 12 bases align to TRBD1. This CDR3 has 17 amino acids. V lost 3 bases and J lost 7; bases outside the gene matches: 10. Germline assignment: CDR1 DFQATT and CDR2 SNEGSKA (reference sequence).

This clonotype came up a few times. The chain uses TRBV7-9 and TRBJ2-3; D is perhaps TRBD2 (5 bases). Germline-derived CDR1 and CDR2 are SEHNR and FQNEAQ (reference sequence). The CDR3 contains 14 residues. Trimming cost V 11 bases and J 3 bases, with 18 bases left between them. The CDR3 here is CAGQRKVTTDTQYF. Written as DNA, the CDR3 is TGTGCCGGCCAGCGGAAAGTAACGACAGATACGCAGTATTTT.

The chain employs TRBV6-2 or TRBV6-3 and TRBJ2-3; 7 bases map to TRBD1. The germline V gene encodes CDR1 MNHEY and CDR2 SVGEGT. V shed 3 bases and J 3 bases; nucleotides not matched to a gene: 6. This CDR3 spans 15 amino acids. Here the CDR3 reads CASSYGTGDTDTQYF. The DNA for the CDR3 is TGTGCCAGCAGTTATGGTACAGGGGATACAGATACGCAGTATTTT.

This clonotype has just a few counts. The rearrangement joins TRBV7-2 to TRBJ2-1; D may be TRBD2 (7 bases). The germline V and J ends were trimmed by 8 bases and 8 bases, with 25 bases remaining between them. Germline V CDR1 and CDR2: SGHTA, FQGNSA. The length of the CDR3 is 16 residues. The CDR3 loop is CASRQGGGRANDEQFF. The DNA for the CDR3 is TGTGCCAGCCGCCAAGGGGGGGGGAGGGCCAACGATGAGCAGTTCTTC.

This rearrangement joins TRBV28 to TRBJ2-1; D is possibly TRBD2 (7 bases). The DNA end is a closer match to TRBJ2-7, so the J assignment may be wrong. The CDR3 sequence is 13 residues long. Germline-derived CDR1 and CDR2 are MDHEN and SYDVKM. In DNA form, the CDR3 reads TGTGCCAGCAGTTCTAAGGGGGGGTACGAGCAGTACTTC. Residues: CASSSKGGYEQYF.

The V gene is TRBV20-1, the J gene TRBJ2-7, with 7 positions matching TRBD2. Unmatched junction bases numbered 10, after V lost 0 bases and J lost 5 bases. Germline V lookup: CDR1 DFQATT, CDR2 SNEGSKA (reference sequence). This CDR3 is 15 amino acids long. CDR3 in DNA: TGCAGTGCTAGAGATTTAGGGGCGGGAGCTGACGAGCAGTACTTC. Protein product: CSARDLGAGADEQYF.

The chain joins TRBV6-1 to TRBJ1-1, with D possibly matching TRBD1 (6 bases). This CDR3 is built from 11 residues. V lost 6 bases and J 10 bases, leaving 12 bases between the germline ends. Germline assignment: CDR1 MNHNS and CDR2 SASEGT. CDR3 DNA: TGTGCCAGCAGCCTCGGGACAAGAGCTTTCTTT. The encoded protein is CASSLGTRAFF.

This clonotype ranks as medium-sized. The V and J genes are TRBV24-1 and TRBJ2-4; TRBD2 matches at 8 bases. This CDR3 has 13 residues. Germline V CDR1 and CDR2: KGHDR, SFDVKD. The junction had 4 bases not matched to a gene; V was cut back by 4 bases and J by 9 bases. The CDR3: CATSESGGGIQYF. The CDR3 bases are TGTGCCACCAGTGAGTCGGGGGGGGGCATTCAGTACTTC.

J is TRBJ1-1 and V is TRBV5-4; D gene unclear. This CDR3 comprises 15 residues. V lost 0 bases to trimming and J lost 0 bases, with 9 bases between them. In germline, CDR1 is SGHNT, CDR2 YYREEE (reference sequence). This CDR3 reads CASSLGAELNTEAFF. The CDR3 DNA reads as TGTGCCAGCAGCTTGGGGGCAGAACTGAACACTGAAGCTTTCTTT.

This clonotype was counted a few times. The chain is built from TRBV20-1 and TRBJ2-1, with 11 bases that match TRBD2. With 2 bases clipped from V and 0 bases from J, the junction kept 9 bases outside the gene matches. The CDR3 spans 18 residues. Germline CDR1 DFQATT, CDR2 SNEGSKA (reference sequence). This CDR3 reads CSARKGTSGTSSYNEQFF. Here the CDR3 DNA reads TGCAGTGCTAGAAAGGGGACTAGCGGAACCTCCTCCTACAATGAGCAGTTCTTC.

This clonotype showed up just a few times. The V gene is TRBV6-1, the J gene TRBJ1-5; possibly TRBD1 for D (6 bases). Trimming took 6 bases from V and 5 from J, leaving 23 bases between them. The CDR3 contains 17 residues. Germline CDR1 and CDR2: MNHNS and SASEGT. CDR3 sequence: CASRAPGAGGRDQPQHF. The CDR3 DNA reads as TGTGCCAGCAGAGCTCCGGGGGCTGGGGGACGGGATCAGCCCCAGCATTTT.

This clonotype was detected only a few times. The CDR3, as DNA: TGTGCCACCAAAGGAGCAGGGGGCTCCTACAATGAGCAGTTCTTC. This gives the protein CATKGAGGSYNEQFF. The rearrangement uses TRBV10-3 and TRBJ2-1; 7 positions agree with TRBD1. With 10 bases clipped from V and 0 bases from J, the junction kept 9 bases outside the gene matches. The germline V gene encodes CDR1 ENHRY and CDR2 SYGVKD. CDR3 size: 15 residues.

The J gene is TRBJ1-6, the V gene TRBV7-8, with TRBD1 matching 8 bases. Trimming took 5 bases from V and 7 from J; bases not matched to a gene: 22. Germline V CDR1 and CDR2: SGHVS, FQNEAQ. The CDR3 contains 20 residues. CDR3 DNA sequence: TGTGCCAGCAGCCCAAGGGACAGGTCGTTCTCTGGCCGGTCGAATTCACCCCTCCACTTT. Translation: CASSPRDRSFSGRSNSPLHF.

This clonotype has a handful of counts. The chain couples TRBV5-1 to TRBJ2-4; TRBD2 might be the D (5 bases). V lost 4 bases to trimming and J lost 8 bases, with 19 bases between them. Germline CDR1 reads SGHRS; CDR2 reads YFSETQ. The CDR3 has 15 residues. The CDR3 DNA reads TGCGCCAGCAGCCCTGGCCCTATGGAGGTAGACATTCAGTACTTC. Translating it yields CASSPGPMEVDIQYF.

This clonotype was counted only a few times. This chain joins TRBV20-1 and TRBJ2-3; D is possibly TRBD2 (6 bases). Germline CDR1 is DFQATT and CDR2 is SNEGSKA (reference sequence). V lost 8 bases and J lost 3, with 18 bases in between. The CDR3 has 14 amino acids. In DNA, the CDR3 is TGCAGTACGTTGAGGGCAGGGAGGACAGATACGCAGTATTTT. Translating gives CSTLRAGRTDTQYF.

V is TRBV30 and J is TRBJ2-3; 10 positions agree with TRBD2. The junction had 7 bases not matched to a gene; V was cut back by 0 bases and J by 4 bases. Germline assignment: CDR1 GTSNPN and CDR2 SVGIG (reference sequence). The CDR3 has 16 residues. The CDR3 loop is CAWSVRAGGVADTQYF. The CDR3 DNA reads as TGTGCCTGGAGTGTACGAGCGGGAGGGGTAGCAGATACGCAGTATTTT.